The 30 T cell receptor beta chains presented below share a single source sample, sequenced in a study of response to subunit inactivated influenza vaccine. One entry per CDR3 protein results from TCRdb running MiXCR on the RT-PCR reads. This table has hundreds of thousands of distinct CDR3 sequences, 16% appearing once. Sequencing used CD4+ T cells sorted from PBMCs, obtained less than 30 months after vaccination. The receptor source for this set is a man between 45 and 75 years old who received an inactivated influenza vaccine.

This chain joins TRBV5-5 and TRBJ1-5; possibly TRBD1 for D (5 bases). Germline CDR1 SGHKS, CDR2 YYEKEE (reference sequence). The CDR3 sequence is 14 residues long. V was trimmed by 1 base and J by 8 bases, leaving 13 bases between them. The CDR3: CASSLLPGREPQHF. DNA for the CDR3: TGTGCCAGCAGCTTGCTCCCAGGGCGGGAGCCCCAGCATTTT.

V is TRBV5-6 and J is TRBJ2-7; 10 positions agree with TRBD2. Germline CDR1 and CDR2: SGHDT and YYEEEE. The junction had 8 bases not matched to a gene; V was cut back by 5 bases and J by 0 bases. The CDR3 has 16 amino acids. The CDR3 region has the DNA TGTGCCAGCAGTGGACTAGCGGTGATGGGCTCCTACGAGCAGTACTTC. Translating it yields CASSGLAVMGSYEQYF.

The sample holds a few counts of this clonotype. This chain links TRBV7-2 with TRBJ1-2; 8 nucleotides match TRBD1. J gave up 8 bases and V 2 bases, and 4 bases lay outside the gene matches. The CDR3 contains 13 residues. Per germline, CDR1 SGHTA and CDR2 FQGNSA. CDR3 DNA sequence: TGTGCCAGCAGCTTACCAGGGGGCCTGGGCTACACCTTC. This translates into CASSLPGGLGYTF.

This clonotype was seen only a few times. The rearrangement joins TRBV5-1 to TRBJ2-7; TRBD1 is a possible D gene (6 bases). The CDR3 is made up of 14 amino acids. Germline CDR1 and CDR2: SGHRS and YFSETQ. The V gene lost 0 bases and the J gene lost 5 bases, with 12 bases spanning the gap. CDR3 region: CASSLGGLANEQYF. The CDR3 coding sequence is TGCGCCAGCAGCTTGGGGGGGCTAGCCAACGAGCAGTACTTC.

The genes are TRBV20-1 and TRBJ2-7; D is perhaps TRBD2 (6 bases). Trimming removed 2 bases from V and 2 bases from J, with 28 bases in between. Germline V gene lookup returns CDR1 DFQATT and CDR2 SNEGSKA (reference sequence). This CDR3 is 19 amino acids long. This CDR3 is CSARPKRMLLVGGPYEQYF. The CDR3 DNA is TGCAGTGCTAGACCTAAACGCATGCTCCTAGTGGGGGGACCCTACGAGCAGTACTTC.

This clonotype was counted a few times. CDR3 sequence reads: CSVVETGGNSPLHF. CDR3 bases: TGCAGCGTTGTAGAGACAGGGGGAAATTCACCCCTCCACTTT. The chain joins TRBV29-1 to TRBJ1-6, with 9 bases lining up with TRBD1. The CDR3 has 14 amino acids. V gave up 4 bases and J gave up 7 bases; unmatched junction bases: 5. Germline V gene sequence: CDR1 SQVTM, CDR2 ANQGSEA.

The chain has TRBV3-1 and TRBJ2-3; unclear D gene. Germline CDR1 reads LGHDT; CDR2 reads YNNKEL (reference sequence). The CDR3 runs 15 residues. Trimming took 6 bases from V and 0 from J, leaving 13 bases between them. CDR3 DNA: TGTGCCAGCAGAGGGATCGGTTCTAGCACAGATACGCAGTATTTT. As protein: CASRGIGSSTDTQYF.

In this sample, this clonotype turned up a few times. The J gene is TRBJ1-2, the V gene TRBV20-1; TRBD1 might be the D (5 bases). This CDR3 comprises 15 residues. Germline CDR1 DFQATT, CDR2 SNEGSKA (reference sequence). V lost 5 bases and J lost 2, with 18 bases in between. The CDR3 loop is CSAESYFGGNYGYTF. CDR3 nucleotide sequence: TGCAGTGCTGAGTCCTACTTTGGGGGAAACTATGGCTACACCTTC.

This clonotype was seen a few times. The rearrangement links TRBV3-1 to TRBJ2-1; 13 bases line up with TRBD2. The CDR3 covers 18 residues. CDR1 and CDR2 from the germline V gene are LGHDT and YNNKEL (reference sequence). Trimming at V came to 4 bases and at J to 4 bases, leaving 10 bases not matched to a gene. This CDR3 reads CASSRRTSGRSAYNEQFF. The CDR3 region has the DNA TGTGCCAGCAGCCGCAGGACTAGCGGGAGATCCGCTTACAATGAGCAGTTCTTC.

This chain links TRBV18 with TRBJ1-2; D unclear. Deletions cut 5 bases from V and 8 bases from J, with 15 bases between. CDR1 is KGHSH and CDR2 is LQKENI in the germline V gene. This CDR3 is built from 13 residues. CDR3 amino acids: CASSATDRRGYTF. The CDR3 DNA follows: TGTGCCAGCTCAGCGACGGACCGACGGGGCTACACCTTC.

The rearrangement links TRBV11-2 to TRBJ2-5; D not resolved. Between the trimmed V and J ends, which lost 9 bases and 4 bases, there was a span of 15 bases. The germline gives CDR1 SGHAT, CDR2 FQNNGV. This CDR3 is built from 13 residues. CDR3 residues: CASTYGLGETQYF. CDR3 in DNA: TGTGCCAGTACTTATGGGTTAGGAGAGACCCAGTACTTC.

This clonotype has a handful of counts. The gene calls are TRBV6-2 or TRBV6-3 and TRBJ2-2, with 10 nucleotides matching TRBD1. This CDR3 is 15 amino acids long. Germline values: CDR1 MNHEY, CDR2 SVGEGT. J gave up 3 bases and V 6 bases, and 4 bases lay outside the gene matches. CDR3 in DNA: TGTGCCAGCAGGGCGACAGGGGGCCACACCGGGGAGCTGTTTTTT. This sequence encodes CASRATGGHTGELFF.

Only a few counts were recorded for this clonotype. The V gene is TRBV7-2, the J gene TRBJ2-3, with unresolved D. V gave up 5 bases and J gave up 0 bases, with 6 bases separating them. This CDR3 contains 13 residues. Germline assignment: CDR1 SGHTA and CDR2 FQGNSA. CDR3 bases: TGTGCCAGCAGCCATACTAGCACAGATACGCAGTATTTT. Amino acids: CASSHTSTDTQYF. Filled out from reference TRBV7-2 and TRBJ2-3, the complete variable domain reads GAGVSQSPSNKVTEKGKDVELRCDPISGHTALYWYRQSLGQGLEFLIYFQGNSAPDKSGLPSDRFSAERTGGSVSTLTIQRTQQEDSAVYLCASSHTSTDTQYFGPGTRLTVL.

The table lists this clonotype with a count of one. This CDR3 reads CSVLQRSSYNEQFF. The CDR3 DNA reads TGCAGTGTCCTTCAGCGCAGCTCCTACAATGAGCAGTTCTTC. This chain links TRBV20-1 with TRBJ2-1; D is undetermined. Germline V gene sequence: CDR1 DFQATT, CDR2 SNEGSKA (reference sequence). V was cut by 7 bases and J by 0 bases, with 13 bases left in between. The CDR3 is 14 residues long.

The chain uses TRBV9 and TRBJ2-3; 9 nucleotides line up with TRBD2. In germline, CDR1 is SGDLS, CDR2 YYNGEE. Trimming at V came to 0 bases and at J to 3 bases, leaving 8 bases not matched to a gene. The CDR3 is 17 residues long. The CDR3 DNA reads TGTGCCAGCAGCGTAGAGCCCCTAGCGGGGATTACAGATACGCAGTATTTT. Amino acid sequence: CASSVEPLAGITDTQYF.

This clonotype occurred many times. The CDR3 sequence: CAISEVTSGTYNEQFF. The CDR3 DNA reads as TGTGCCATCAGTGAGGTGACTAGCGGGACCTACAATGAGCAGTTCTTC. The rearrangement links TRBV10-3 to TRBJ2-1; 11 bases line up with TRBD2. CDR3 length: 16 amino acids. V trimming: 2 bases; J trimming: 2 bases; junction bases outside the gene matches: 2. CDR1 and CDR2 from the germline V gene are ENHRY and SYGVKD.

V is TRBV20-1 and J is TRBJ1-1; 7 nucleotides line up with TRBD1. The CDR3 is 15 amino acids. After removal of 0 bases from V and 4 bases from J, the junction contained 8 bases not matched to a gene. Germline CDR1 and CDR2: DFQATT and SNEGSKA (reference sequence). CDR3 coding DNA: TGCAGTGCTAGAGACCCCGCAGGGGGGCTCACTGAAGCTTTCTTT. Its translation: CSARDPAGGLTEAFF.

The chain uses TRBV20-1 and TRBJ2-7; the match to TRBD2 covers 12 bases. The junction had 10 bases not matched to a gene; V was cut back by 0 bases and J by 7 bases. The CDR3 runs to 16 residues. In germline, CDR1 is DFQATT, CDR2 SNEGSKA (reference sequence). The CDR3, as DNA: TGCAGTGCTAGAGATCGTAGACTAGCGGGAGCGGGGGAGCAGTACTTC. As protein: CSARDRRLAGAGEQYF.

This clonotype turned up a few times. This rearrangement joins TRBV12-3 or TRBV12-4 to TRBJ2-1, with unresolved D. V gave up 7 bases and J gave up 3 bases, with 16 bases separating them. The CDR3 is 15 amino acids. CDR3 DNA sequence: TGTGCCAGCATTCCTGGTCGGGTAGGCTACAATGAGCAGTTCTTC. Translation: CASIPGRVGYNEQFF.

The chain recombines TRBV4-2 with TRBJ2-1; 10 bases map to TRBD2. The CDR3 has 17 amino acids. Looked up from germline, CDR1 is LGHNA and CDR2 is YNFKEQ. V shed 0 bases and J 5 bases; nucleotides not matched to a gene: 7. The CDR3 DNA follows: TGTGCCAGCAGCCAAGAGACTAGCGGGTGGACCAACAATGAGCAGTTCTTC. It specifies CASSQETSGWTNNEQFF.

The chain is built from TRBV5-1 and TRBJ2-2; no firm D call. V was clipped by 5 bases and J by 5 bases, with 4 bases between them. This CDR3 contains 11 residues. CDR1 is SGHRS and CDR2 is YFSETQ in the germline V gene. CDR3 bases: TGCGCCAGCAGTTATACCGGGGAGCTGTTTTTT. Amino acids: CASSYTGELFF.

This sequence joins TRBV20-1 and TRBJ2-7; D possibly corresponds to TRBD1 (5 bases). The germline gives CDR1 DFQATT, CDR2 SNEGSKA (reference sequence). The CDR3 totals 14 residues. With 3 bases removed from V and 3 bases from J, the gap between germline ends came to 15 bases. The DNA of the CDR3 is TGCAGTGCTAGCCCTCCTCAGGGTATCTACGAGCAGTACTTC. Its translation: CSASPPQGIYEQYF.

This clonotype came up a few times. CDR3 DNA: TGTGCCAGCAGTCGTAACAGGGGGGCGAACACTGAAGCTTTCTTT. As protein: CASSRNRGANTEAFF. V and J are TRBV27 and TRBJ1-1; 8 nucleotides agree with TRBD1. Looked up from germline, CDR1 is MNHEY and CDR2 is SMNVEV (reference sequence). This CDR3 is 15 amino acids long. Trimming at V came to 5 bases and at J to 1 base, leaving 6 bases not matched to a gene.

The chain couples TRBV5-1 to TRBJ2-3; no definite D call. V lost 3 bases and J 2 bases, leaving 10 bases between the germline ends. From germline, CDR1 is SGHRS and CDR2 YFSETQ. The CDR3 is made up of 14 amino acids. The CDR3 is CASSSLPDTDTQYF. Here the CDR3 DNA reads TGCGCCAGCAGCTCCCTGCCCGACACAGATACGCAGTATTTT.

This clonotype showed up just a few times. CDR3 amino acids: CSASIPGKDYEQYF. The DNA for the CDR3 is TGCAGTGCTAGTATCCCGGGAAAGGACTACGAGCAGTACTTC. The rearrangement uses TRBV20-1 and TRBJ2-7, with D perhaps TRBD2 (5 bases). Germline V gene data show CDR1 as DFQATT and CDR2 as SNEGSKA (reference sequence). V lost 3 bases to trimming and J lost 3 bases, with 15 bases between them. This CDR3 is 14 amino acids long.

The chain links TRBV20-1 to TRBJ2-5; 12 nucleotides align to TRBD2. The junction had 13 bases not matched to a gene; V was cut back by 1 base and J by 4 bases. The CDR3 loop spans 18 amino acids. Looked up from germline, CDR1 is DFQATT and CDR2 is SNEGSKA (reference sequence). The CDR3 nucleotides are TGCAGTGCTAGAGTCCTGACTAGCGGGAGATTTTCGGGAGAGACCCAGTACTTC. It yields the protein CSARVLTSGRFSGETQYF.

A few counts support this clonotype. The CDR3 DNA follows: TGCAGTGCTAGGGATACTAGCGGGAGGGCAGATACGCAGTATTTT. It translates to CSARDTSGRADTQYF. The chain employs TRBV20-1 and TRBJ2-3; 13 bases are a match to TRBD2. Germline V lookup: CDR1 DFQATT, CDR2 SNEGSKA (reference sequence). Unmatched junction bases numbered 4, after V lost 3 bases and J lost 4 bases. The CDR3 runs 15 residues.

This clonotype was observed a few times. The chain combines TRBV5-1 with TRBJ1-2; maybe TRBD1 (5 bases). Trimming shortened V by 0 bases and J by 3 bases, and 12 bases separated the two germline ends. The CDR3 has 15 residues. Germline CDR1 is SGHRS and CDR2 is YFSETQ. The CDR3 DNA reads as TGCGCCAGCAGCTTGGACAGGTCCATCTACTATGGCTACACCTTC. Its protein product is CASSLDRSIYYGYTF. Supplemented by reference TRBV5-1 and TRBJ1-2, the full variable domain reads KAGVTQTPRYLIKTRGQQVTLSCSPISGHRSVSWYQQTPGQGLQFLFEYFSETQRNKGNFPGRFSGRQFSNSRSEMNVSTLELGDSALYLCASSLDRSIYYGYTFGSGTRLTVV.

This clonotype was observed a few times. The V call is TRBV28, the J call TRBJ1-1; 10 positions agree with TRBD1. There are 17 residues in the CDR3. J gave up 4 bases and V 3 bases, and 11 bases lay outside the gene matches. Germline CDR1 is MDHEN and CDR2 is SYDVKM. This CDR3 is CASSFRGTGVRRTEAFF. For the CDR3, the DNA is TGTGCCAGCAGTTTCCGGGGGACAGGGGTACGGCGCACTGAAGCTTTCTTT.

In this sample, this clonotype turned up a few times. This chain joins TRBV9 and TRBJ2-7, with 7 positions matching TRBD2. The V gene end was trimmed by 0 bases and the J gene end by 3 bases; junction bases not matched to a gene: 9. CDR1 is SGDLS, CDR2 YYNGEE, per germline. The CDR3 consists of 16 residues. The CDR3 DNA sequence: TGTGCCAGCAGCGTAGGTCAGGGCGGGAGAAGCTACGAGCAGTACTTC. Amino acid sequence: CASSVGQGGRSYEQYF.